This T cell receptor beta chain was obtained from a study of high-grade serous ovarian cancer treatment subgroups. Germline V gene lookup returns CDR1 SGDLS and CDR2 YYNGEE. The CDR3 spans 14 residues. Trimming took off 3 bases at V and 4 bases at J, with 11 bases between the two ends. Tumor samples were taken before definitive surgery or chemotherapy. Here immunoSEQ multiplex PCR was the method, and the copy in TCRdb shows in-frame clones only, minus some. The repertoire holds around 8,000 clones, with more than 60% as singletons. This clonotype was obtained from a human donor with high-grade serous ovarian cancer. The V gene is TRBV9, the J gene TRBJ2-1; D is possibly TRBD1 (6 bases). What was sequenced was tumor tissue. CDR3 sequence reads: CASSATQGYNEQFF. The CDR3 coding sequence is TGTGCCAGCAGCGCTACACAGGGATACAATGAGCAGTTCTTC.